This T cell receptor beta chain derives from a study of cytotoxic CD8 clonotypes in ibrutinib-treated CLL. Study conclusions and caveats: A rise in clonality was seen at ibrutinib response, and a fall back toward baseline was seen at progression.

Points on this clone: Its target is unknown.

CDR1 is SGHTA and CDR2 is FQGTGA in the germline V gene. V was pared by 5 bases and J by 5 bases, with 22 bases between. CDR3 length: 18 amino acids. Investigators sought sequencing depths of between 1 in 200,000 and 1 in 1 million T cells. TCRdb's table, derived via immunoSEQ multiplex PCR, lists solely in-frame clones and lacks some. The sample gives 65,000 to 80,000 clones, approximately 87% of which show up once; about two fifths is in the top ten. This chain uses TRBV7-3 with TRBJ2-6, with unresolved D. The source is a human donor with chronic lymphocytic leukemia. The sample in question was PBMCs, obtained after 24 months of ibrutinib treatment. The CDR3 loop is CASSMLVRLQSRANVLTF. The CDR3 DNA sequence: TGTGCCAGCAGCATGTTAGTACGCTTACAAAGTCGGGCCAACGTCCTGACTTTC. Variable domain in full (rest from reference TRBV7-3 and TRBJ2-6): GAGVSQTPSNKVTEKGKYVELRCDPISGHTALYWYRQSLGQGPEFLIYFQGTGAADDSGLPNDRFFAVRPEGSVSTLKIQRTERGDSAVYLCASSMLVRLQSRANVLTFGAGSRLTVL.